The 10 T cell receptor beta chains listed next were all sequenced from one sample in a study of blood T cell repertoires in COVID-19. Profiling relied on immunoSEQ multiplex PCR, and the TCRdb table lists in-frame clones only, not all of them. The data show around 100,000 clones, more than 80% seen once. Sequencing was done on a sample of peripheral blood. These receptors all stem from a man aged 45-65 years with COVID-19, enrolled during active disease.

The chain is built from TRBV27 and TRBJ2-2; D is ambiguous. The CDR3 covers 13 residues. CDR1 and CDR2 (germline): MNHEY, SMNVEV (reference sequence). Trimming took off 4 bases at V and 7 bases at J, with 10 bases between the two ends. The CDR3 region is CASSSDIVGELFF. The CDR3, as DNA: TGTGCCAGCAGTTCCGACATTGTCGGGGAGCTGTTTTTT.

J is TRBJ2-7 and V is TRBV7-2; possibly TRBD2 for D (5 bases). V lost 1 base, J lost 3 bases, and 10 bases lay in between. The germline CDR1 and CDR2 sequences are SGHTA and FQGNSA. This CDR3 contains 14 residues. The CDR3: CASSLGTRNYEQYF. CDR3 DNA sequence: TGTGCCAGCAGCTTAGGAACTAGGAACTACGAGCAGTACTTC.

The rearrangement links TRBV28 to TRBJ2-1, with 9 bases matching TRBD2. The CDR3 is made up of 15 amino acids. J lost 8 bases, V lost 5 bases, and 10 bases had no gene match. Germline CDR1 and CDR2: MDHEN and SYDVKM. CDR3 in amino acids: CASSPIAGVGDEQFF. The CDR3 DNA reads TGTGCCAGCAGTCCGATAGCGGGGGTGGGCGATGAGCAGTTCTTC.

This clone has more than one count but fewer than ten. The chain recombines TRBV3-1 (or the pseudogene TRBV3-2) with TRBJ1-6; no definite D call. The CDR3 is made up of 14 amino acids. Germline CDR1 is LGHDT and CDR2 is YNNKEL (reference sequence). Trimming removed 1 base at V and 10 bases at J, with 11 bases between. CDR3 residues: CASSQGYPGSPLHF. The CDR3 region has the DNA TGTGCCAGCAGCCAAGGGTACCCGGGATCACCCCTCCACTTT.

The V and J genes are TRBV7-2 and TRBJ1-5, with D uncertain. This CDR3 comprises 15 residues. Germline V CDR1 and CDR2: SGHTA, FQGNSA. With 4 bases removed from V and 6 bases from J, the gap between germline ends came to 16 bases. CDR3 residues: CASSYRRGTAQPQHF. Here the CDR3 DNA reads TGTGCCAGCAGCTACAGACGGGGTACGGCTCAGCCCCAGCATTTT.

This chain connects TRBV27 to TRBJ2-2; D is possibly TRBD1 (6 bases). The V end lost 7 bases, the J end lost 0 bases, and 9 bases lay between the germline ends. The CDR3 loop spans 14 amino acids. Germline V gene lookup returns CDR1 MNHEY and CDR2 SMNVEV (reference sequence). The CDR3 sequence: CASKDSPNTGELFF. The CDR3, as DNA: TGTGCCAGCAAGGACAGCCCGAACACCGGGGAGCTGTTTTTT.

The V call is TRBV6-5, the J call TRBJ2-5, with D perhaps matching TRBD2 (7 bases). V was cut by 6 bases and J by 7 bases, with 15 bases left in between. In germline, CDR1 is MNHEY, CDR2 SVGAGI. CDR3 length: 13 amino acids. CDR3 sequence (DNA): TGTGCCAGCAGGATCCAAGGGGGGGGGACCCAGTACTTC. Protein product: CASRIQGGGTQYF.

The gene calls are TRBV29-1 and TRBJ1-5; TRBD1 might be the D (6 bases). The germline CDR1 and CDR2 sequences are SQVTM and ANQGSEA. The CDR3 covers 12 residues. Trimming left V 7 bases short and J 6 bases short, with 13 bases between. The CDR3 coding sequence is TGCAGCGCTGCACAGGGCGGTCAGCCCCAGCATTTT. This codes for CSAAQGGQPQHF.

V usage is TRBV29-1 and J usage is TRBJ2-3; 11 bases agree with TRBD2. Trimming cost V 1 base and J 9 bases; bases outside gene matches: 9. This CDR3 has 15 residues. Germline CDR1 is SQVTM and CDR2 is ANQGSEA. CDR3 residues: CSVEATSGGRETQYF. CDR3 coding DNA: TGCAGCGTTGAAGCCACTAGCGGGGGAAGGGAGACGCAGTATTTT.

This chain uses TRBV11-2 with TRBJ2-7, with 12 positions matching TRBD1. The CDR3 covers 14 residues. Unmatched junction bases numbered 3, after V lost 3 bases and J lost 6 bases. The germline gives CDR1 SGHAT, CDR2 FQNNGV. In DNA form, the CDR3 reads TGTGCCAGCAGCTTCCGGGACAGGGGGCCCGAGCAGTACTTC. Translated: CASSFRDRGPEQYF.